This T cell receptor (beta chain) was profiled in a study of blood T cells in healthy people across ages. Findings of the study overall: Diversity estimated from one million T cells was considered an underestimate. PBMCs were not sorted, which prevented a conclusive comparison of naive versus antigen-experienced cells. Both higher diversity and more naive CD4+ cells marked long-lived donors when set against aged donors.

Using a J-beta primer mix together with a sample-barcoded 5' primer, a second PCR was run for roughly 7 to 11 cycles. TCRdb reprocessed the 5' RACE reads via MiXCR and lists one record per CDR3 protein. The table shows 1.8 million or so distinct CDR3 sequences, with 35% to 50% occurring only once. Each sample gave at least 7 million isolated PBMCs. The germline CDR1 and CDR2 sequences are MDHEN and SYDVKM. The CDR3 is 15 amino acids. V lost 2 bases to trimming and J lost 3 bases; unmatched junction nucleotides: 6. Note on this clonotype: Its antigen is not known.

The sample consisted of blood. This receptor was obtained from a human donor in good health. The rearrangement uses TRBV28 and TRBJ1-2; 7 bases agree with TRBD1. The DNA of the CDR3 is TGTGCCAGCAGTTTACCGGGACAGTCTTACTATGGCTACACCTTC. Encoded protein: CASSLPGQSYYGYTF.